This TCR beta chain was sequenced for a study of OX40 agonist ivuxolimab in advanced cancers. In terms of the full investigation: Ivuxolimab, which targeted the costimulatory receptor OX40 (CD134), was an agonistic, fully human IgG2 monoclonal antibody. The paper describes the monotherapy dose-escalation part (N = 52 patients) of the phase I trial of ivuxolimab. The purpose of peripheral TCRbeta sequencing was to test whether ivuxolimab changed TCR sequence diversity and led to clonal T-cell expansion. Among the roughly 52 dose-escalation patients, some 20 had hepatocellular carcinoma, approximately 15 melanoma, 9 renal cell carcinoma and 9 head and neck cancer. Intravenous ivuxolimab was administered to patients every 2 weeks at six dose levels: 0.01, 0.1, 0.3, 1.5, 3 and 10 mg/kg. Partial responses occurred in three dose-escalation patients: two with cutaneous melanoma and one with hepatocellular carcinoma. In the dose-escalation cohort, roughly 80% of patients were male, and the mean age was roughly 60 years, with a range of roughly 23 to 85. Patients were allowed to have had prior anti-PD-1, anti-PD-L1 or anti-CTLA-4 therapy, and approximately 43% of the dose-escalation patients had previously received checkpoint inhibitors.

General study outcomes and caveats: After ivuxolimab, more expanded clones were found on average in CD8+ T cells than in CD4+ T cells. Low levels of normalized T-cell clonal expansion were also seen in some nonresponding patients. At doses of 0.1 to 3.0 mg/kg, clonal expansion of both CD4+ and CD8+ T cells in blood was seen between baseline and week 6. The antigen specificity of the clonally expanded peripheral T cells was not determined. In partial responders in the 0.1-3.0 mg/kg groups, normalized peripheral clonal expansion was found to be among the lowest, especially among CD8+ T cells.

Genomic DNA was isolated from the sorted cells so that the TCRbeta CDR3 region could be sequenced. TCRbeta CDR3 regions were sequenced using the immunoSEQ Assay. TCRdb retrieved this table from immuneACCESS and kept in-frame rearrangements only. Not all clones are present; in checked studies, unresolved V genes account for under half, and no reason is known for the remainder. Counted in this sample were 75,000 to 95,000 clones; approximately 89% of them appeared once. The top ten hold approximately 0.22% of the sample. The trial excluded patients who had a history of autoimmune disease or who were on systemic immunosuppression. Peripheral blood for TCR sequencing was collected from all dose cohorts at baseline, on cycle 4 day 1, and on cycle 7 day 1. Samples came from an open-label, multicenter, first-in-human phase I dose-escalation trial of ivuxolimab. Adults with locally advanced or metastatic melanoma, renal cell carcinoma, hepatocellular carcinoma or head and neck squamous cell carcinoma were enrolled in the trial. Before TCR sequencing, CD4+ T cells and CD8+ T cells were sorted from peripheral blood as separate populations.

From the cysteine through the phenylalanine, the CDR3 covers 14 amino acids. The sequence is cut down to CDR3 DNA, 42 bases in frame from base 1. The trim is 1 base for V and 7 bases for J, with a gap of 13 bases between the germline ends. Based on the germline V gene, the CDR1 and CDR2 sequences are MNHEY and SVGAGI. This clone was seen a handful of times. Its binding antigen is unknown. Within one base of it there is no much larger clone, and no base qualities were kept. This TCR was recovered from an adult with an advanced solid tumor such as melanoma, head and neck, liver or kidney cancer. Here the chain combines TRBV6-5 and TRBJ2-5, with a tentative D gene TRBD2 over 6 matching bases. Sequenced here: CD4+ or CD8+ T cells sorted from blood, sampled in a trial of the OX40 agonist ivuxolimab. The CDR3 has the sequence CASSYFRQGGTQYF. The base sequence is TGTGCCAGCAGTTACTTTCGGCAGGGAGGGACCCAGTACTTC.